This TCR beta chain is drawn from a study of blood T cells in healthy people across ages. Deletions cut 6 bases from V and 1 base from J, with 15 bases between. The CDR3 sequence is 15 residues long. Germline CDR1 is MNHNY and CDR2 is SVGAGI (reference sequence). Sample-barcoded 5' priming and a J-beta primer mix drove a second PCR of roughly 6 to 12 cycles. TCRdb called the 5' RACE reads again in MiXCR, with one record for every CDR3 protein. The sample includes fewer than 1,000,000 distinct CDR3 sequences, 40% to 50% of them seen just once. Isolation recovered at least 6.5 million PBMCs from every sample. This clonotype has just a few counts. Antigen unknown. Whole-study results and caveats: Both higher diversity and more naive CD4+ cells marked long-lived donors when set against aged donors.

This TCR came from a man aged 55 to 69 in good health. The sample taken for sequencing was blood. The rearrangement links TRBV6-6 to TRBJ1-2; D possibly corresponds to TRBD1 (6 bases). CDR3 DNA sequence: TGTGCCAGCAGACCGACAGGCGCAAATAACTATGGCTACACCTTC. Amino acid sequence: CASRPTGANNYGYTF.